These 8 T cell receptor beta chains came from one sample sequenced in a study of beta chain features in type 1 diabetes. Expressed TCRB transcripts were sequenced after all isolated RNA was converted to cDNA. Clones were read by immunoSEQ multiplex PCR, and TCRdb kept only the in-frame ones, dropping some. Of under 150,000 clones listed, 6.9% are singletons. The sample was central memory CD4+ T cells from blood. These receptors originate from a woman aged 25-40 years in good health.

The sample holds a few counts of this clone. The V call is TRBV5-4, the J call TRBJ1-5; 8 bases are a match to TRBD1. CDR1 is SGHNT, CDR2 YYREEE, per germline (reference sequence). This CDR3 spans 16 amino acids. Trimming took 4 bases from V and 7 from J; bases not matched to a gene: 13. The CDR3 sequence is CASSIGQGAIRQPQHF. For the CDR3, the DNA is TGTGCCAGCAGCATAGGACAGGGCGCGATTAGGCAGCCCCAGCATTTT.

This clone has ten or more counts. The V gene is TRBV29-1, the J gene TRBJ2-5, with D perhaps matching TRBD1 (6 bases). The CDR3 consists of 12 residues. Germline assignment: CDR1 SQVTM and CDR2 ANQGSEA. V lost 7 bases to trimming and J lost 5 bases, with 14 bases between them. The CDR3 sequence: CSAKQGRETQYF. The CDR3 DNA is TGCAGCGCTAAACAGGGAAGGGAGACCCAGTACTTC.

This clone was detected a few times. V is TRBV5-1 and J is TRBJ2-1, with 8 bases lining up with TRBD2. With 2 bases clipped from V and 7 bases from J, the junction kept 5 bases outside the gene matches. The CDR3 is 14 amino acids. Germline V gene data show CDR1 as SGHRS and CDR2 as YFSETQ. CDR3: CASSFDGRENEQFF. The CDR3 bases are TGCGCCAGCAGCTTCGACGGGAGGGAAAATGAGCAGTTCTTC.

The V and J genes are TRBV30 and TRBJ1-2; D is uncertain. Germline V CDR1 and CDR2: GTSNPN, SVGIG (reference sequence). The ends were cut back, 2 bases at V and 0 bases at J, with 7 bases in the middle. CDR3 length: 13 amino acids. The chain's CDR3 is CAWSLTPNYGYTF. For the CDR3, the DNA is TGTGCCTGGAGTTTGACACCTAACTATGGCTACACCTTC. The complete variable domain, with remaining parts taken from reference TRBV30 and TRBJ1-2, reads SQTIHQWPATLVQPVGSPLSLECTVEGTSNPNLYWYRQAAGRGLQLLFYSVGIGQISSEVPQNLSASRPQDRQFILSSKKLLLSDSGFYLCAWSLTPNYGYTFGSGTRLTVV.

This clone was seen ten or more times. The rearrangement links TRBV13 to TRBJ2-7; 9 bases are a match to TRBD2. V lost 2 bases, J lost 5 bases, and 4 bases stayed unmatched. Germline V gives CDR1 PRHDT, CDR2 FYEKMQ (reference sequence). This CDR3 is built from 14 residues. The CDR3 sequence: CASSLWASGDEQYF. CDR3 in DNA: TGTGCCAGCAGCTTATGGGCTAGCGGGGACGAGCAGTACTTC.

This clone has only a few counts. V and J are TRBV19 and TRBJ2-1, with D maybe TRBD1 (6 bases). V lost 5 bases to trimming and J lost 2 bases, with 19 bases between them. Germline V CDR1 and CDR2: LNHDA, SQIVND (reference sequence). The CDR3 spans 17 residues. CDR3 protein: CASSFLSGTTAYNEQFF. CDR3 coding DNA: TGTGCCAGTAGTTTCTTGTCCGGGACAACCGCCTACAATGAGCAGTTCTTC.

With respect to this clone: The junction differs from germline at one of its ends, possibly a read error. The gene calls are TRBV7-7 and TRBJ2-1; D might be TRBD1 (6 bases). The germline V gene has CDR1 SSHAT and CDR2 FNYEAQ (reference sequence). The CDR3 covers 15 residues. The CDR3 loop is CASSWGRSNYNEQFF. Written as DNA, the CDR3 is TGTGCTAGCAGCTGGGGGCGGTCGAACTACAATGAGCAGTTCTTC.

This clone has a handful of counts. The chain is built from TRBV14 and TRBJ1-1, with D maybe TRBD1 (5 bases). The CDR3 runs 16 residues. The V end was cut by 0 bases, the J end by 1 base, with 12 bases between. Per germline, CDR1 SGHDN and CDR2 FVKESK. The DNA of the CDR3 is TGTGCCAGCAGCCAAGATCGGGGGACCGCGAACACTGAAGCTTTCTTT. It codes for CASSQDRGTANTEAFF.